The clone carrying this T cell receptor (beta chain) appeared a few times. Antigen specificity is unknown. Tagging with unique molecular identifiers was applied to individual cDNA molecules. TCRdb reprocessed the 5' RACE reads with MiXCR, giving one entry per CDR3 protein. Seen here are some 54,000 distinct CDR3 sequences, 10% observed once, and the top ten hold about 9.4%. Germline values: CDR1 MGHRA, CDR2 YSYEKL. With 1 base removed from V and 8 bases from J, the gap between germline ends came to 14 bases. This CDR3 region has 15 residues. The data stem from a study of early T cells in non-severe SARS-CoV-2 infection. Findings and caveats of the study: The VDJdb matching leaned toward anti-spike CD8 responses and overlooked private and CD4 specificities.

The sample consisted of whole blood. The TCR sequence derives from an adult who was a healthcare worker with PCR-confirmed SARS-CoV-2 infection or an uninfected control (not recorded which). The V and J genes are TRBV4-1 and TRBJ2-2; D not certain. The CDR3 DNA sequence: TGCGCCAGCAGCCAAGTTTTACGGCGGCCAGGGGAGCTGTTTTTT. Residues: CASSQVLRRPGELFF.